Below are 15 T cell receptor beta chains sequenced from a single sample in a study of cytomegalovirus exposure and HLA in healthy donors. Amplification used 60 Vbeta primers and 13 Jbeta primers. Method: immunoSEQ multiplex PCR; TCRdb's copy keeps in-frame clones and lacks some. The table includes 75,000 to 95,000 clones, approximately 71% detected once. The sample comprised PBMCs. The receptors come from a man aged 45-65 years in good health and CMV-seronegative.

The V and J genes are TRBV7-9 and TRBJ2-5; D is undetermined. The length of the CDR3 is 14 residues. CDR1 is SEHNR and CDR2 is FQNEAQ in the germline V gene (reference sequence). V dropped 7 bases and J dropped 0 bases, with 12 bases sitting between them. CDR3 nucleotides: TGTGCCAGCACCCATGTCGAGGACCAAGAGACCCAGTACTTC. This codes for CASTHVEDQETQYF.

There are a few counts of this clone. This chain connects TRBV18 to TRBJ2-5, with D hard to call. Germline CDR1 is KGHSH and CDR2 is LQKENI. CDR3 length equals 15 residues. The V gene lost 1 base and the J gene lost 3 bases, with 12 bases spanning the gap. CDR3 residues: CASSPRGNFEETQYF. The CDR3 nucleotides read TGTGCCAGCTCACCACGAGGCAACTTCGAAGAGACCCAGTACTTC.

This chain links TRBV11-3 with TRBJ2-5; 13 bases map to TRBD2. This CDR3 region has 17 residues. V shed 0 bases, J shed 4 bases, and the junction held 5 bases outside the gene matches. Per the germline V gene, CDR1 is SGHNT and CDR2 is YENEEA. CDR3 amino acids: CASSLDGGLAGVETQYF. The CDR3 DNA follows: TGTGCCAGCAGCTTAGATGGCGGACTAGCGGGAGTAGAGACCCAGTACTTC.

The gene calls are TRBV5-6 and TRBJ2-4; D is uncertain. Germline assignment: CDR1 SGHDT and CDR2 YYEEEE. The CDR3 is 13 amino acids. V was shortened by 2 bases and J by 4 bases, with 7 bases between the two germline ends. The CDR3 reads CASSFSQKNIQYF. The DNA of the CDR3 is TGTGCCAGCAGCTTTTCCCAGAAAAACATTCAGTACTTC.

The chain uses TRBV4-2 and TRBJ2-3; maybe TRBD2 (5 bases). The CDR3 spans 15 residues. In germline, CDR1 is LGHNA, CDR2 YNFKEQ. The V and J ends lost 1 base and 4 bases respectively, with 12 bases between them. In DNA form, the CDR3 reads TGTGCCAGCAGCCAAGTACAGTCGGGGTCAGATACGCAGTATTTT. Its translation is CASSQVQSGSDTQYF.

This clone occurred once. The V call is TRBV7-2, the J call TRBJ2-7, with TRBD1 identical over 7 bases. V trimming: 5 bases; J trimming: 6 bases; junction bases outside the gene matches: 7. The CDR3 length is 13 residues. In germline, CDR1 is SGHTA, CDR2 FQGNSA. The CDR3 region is CASSPVSGGEQYV. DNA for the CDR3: TGTGCCAGCAGCCCGGTGTCAGGGGGCGAGCAGTACGTC.

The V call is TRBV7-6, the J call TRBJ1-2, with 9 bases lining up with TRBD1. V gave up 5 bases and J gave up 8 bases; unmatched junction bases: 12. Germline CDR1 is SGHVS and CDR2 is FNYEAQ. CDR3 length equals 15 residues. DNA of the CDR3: TGTGCCAGCAGCGCTGGACAGGGGAGTGGTAGGGGCTACACCTTC. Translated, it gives CASSAGQGSGRGYTF.

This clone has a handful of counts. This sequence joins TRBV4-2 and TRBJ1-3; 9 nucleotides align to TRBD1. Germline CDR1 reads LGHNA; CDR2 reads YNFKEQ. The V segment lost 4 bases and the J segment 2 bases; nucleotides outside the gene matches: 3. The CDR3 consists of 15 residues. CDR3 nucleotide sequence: TGTGCCAGCAGCCTAGGACAGGGGACTGGAAACACCATATATTTT. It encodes CASSLGQGTGNTIYF.

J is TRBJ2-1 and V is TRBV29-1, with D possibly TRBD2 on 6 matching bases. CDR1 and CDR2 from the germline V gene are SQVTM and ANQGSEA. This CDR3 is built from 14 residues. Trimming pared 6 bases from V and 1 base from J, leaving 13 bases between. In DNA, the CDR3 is TGCAGCGTCCGCTGGCGGGGTTCCTACAATGAGCAGTTCTTC. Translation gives CSVRWRGSYNEQFF.

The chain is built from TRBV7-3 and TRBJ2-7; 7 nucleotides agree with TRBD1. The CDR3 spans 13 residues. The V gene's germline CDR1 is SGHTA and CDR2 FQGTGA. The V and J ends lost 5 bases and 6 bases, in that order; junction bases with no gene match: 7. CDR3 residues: CASSLGGAGEQYF. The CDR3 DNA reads TGTGCCAGCAGCCTAGGGGGCGCAGGCGAGCAGTACTTC. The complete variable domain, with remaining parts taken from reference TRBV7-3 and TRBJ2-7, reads GAGVSQTPSNKVTEKGKYVELRCDPISGHTALYWYRQSLGQGPEFLIYFQGTGAADDSGLPNDRFFAVRPEGSVSTLKIQRTERGDSAVYLCASSLGGAGEQYFGPGTRLTVT.

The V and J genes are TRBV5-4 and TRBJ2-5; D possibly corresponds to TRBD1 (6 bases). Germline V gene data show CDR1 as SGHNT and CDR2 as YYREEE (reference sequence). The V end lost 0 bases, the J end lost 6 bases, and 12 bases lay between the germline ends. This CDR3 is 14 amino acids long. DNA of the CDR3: TGTGCCAGCAGCTTGGGGACAGAGAAAAAGACCCAGTACTTC. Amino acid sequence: CASSLGTEKKTQYF.

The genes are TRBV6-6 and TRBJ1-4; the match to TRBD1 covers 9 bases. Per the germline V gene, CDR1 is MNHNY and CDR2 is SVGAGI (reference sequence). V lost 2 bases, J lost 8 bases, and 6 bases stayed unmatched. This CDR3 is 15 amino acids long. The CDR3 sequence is CASSYEGQGLEKLFF. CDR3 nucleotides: TGTGCCAGCAGTTACGAGGGACAGGGTCTCGAAAAACTGTTTTTT.

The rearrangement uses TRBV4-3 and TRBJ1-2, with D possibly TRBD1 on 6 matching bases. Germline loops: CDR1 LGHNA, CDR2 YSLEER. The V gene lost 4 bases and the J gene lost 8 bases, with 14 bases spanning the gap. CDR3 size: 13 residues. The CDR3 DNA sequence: TGCGCCAGCAGCCGTGGGGGCTCGGGGGGCTACACCTTC. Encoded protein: CASSRGGSGGYTF.

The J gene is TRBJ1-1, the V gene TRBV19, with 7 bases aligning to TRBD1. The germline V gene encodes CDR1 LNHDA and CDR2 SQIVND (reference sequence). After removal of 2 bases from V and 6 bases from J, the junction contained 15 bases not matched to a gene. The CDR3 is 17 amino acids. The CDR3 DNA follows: TGTGCCAGTAGTATAATCCCAGGGGGAGCGAACATCGCTGAAGCTTTCTTT. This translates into CASSIIPGGANIAEAFF.

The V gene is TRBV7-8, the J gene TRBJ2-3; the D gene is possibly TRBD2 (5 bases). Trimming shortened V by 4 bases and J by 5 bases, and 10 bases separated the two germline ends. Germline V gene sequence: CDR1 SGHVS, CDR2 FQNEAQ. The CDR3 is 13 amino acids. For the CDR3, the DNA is TGTGCCAGCAGCTCGGGGTTTAGAGATACGCAGTATTTT. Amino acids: CASSSGFRDTQYF.